What follows is one TCR beta chain and its context. Per the authors' pipeline: Counts of nucleated cells, estimated from reference gene primer amplification, were obtained. Using immunoSEQ multiplex PCR, the repertoire was profiled, and TCRdb retains in-frame clones only, with some absent. The V and J calls and the clone size are those of that table, but D and trimming were determined from the DNA. The sample contains 80,000 to 90,000 clones, over 75% of which appear only once. This record comes from a study of blood T cell repertoires in COVID-19. Study summary: Sites across the United States, Italy and Spain contributed samples from acute and convalescent COVID-19.

This clonotype was sampled from a woman aged 65 to 85 with acute or convalescent COVID-19. Specimen: peripheral blood.

In DNA form, the CDR3 reads TGTGCCAGCAGCTCCCCCGAAAGAGGTTCCTATGGCTACACCTTC. As protein: CASSSPERGSYGYTF. This chain joins TRBV5-4 and TRBJ1-2; D is unresolved. Trimming stripped 3 bases from V and 4 bases from J, with 16 bases between. The CDR3 is made up of 15 amino acids. Germline V CDR1 and CDR2: SGHNT, YYREEE (reference sequence).